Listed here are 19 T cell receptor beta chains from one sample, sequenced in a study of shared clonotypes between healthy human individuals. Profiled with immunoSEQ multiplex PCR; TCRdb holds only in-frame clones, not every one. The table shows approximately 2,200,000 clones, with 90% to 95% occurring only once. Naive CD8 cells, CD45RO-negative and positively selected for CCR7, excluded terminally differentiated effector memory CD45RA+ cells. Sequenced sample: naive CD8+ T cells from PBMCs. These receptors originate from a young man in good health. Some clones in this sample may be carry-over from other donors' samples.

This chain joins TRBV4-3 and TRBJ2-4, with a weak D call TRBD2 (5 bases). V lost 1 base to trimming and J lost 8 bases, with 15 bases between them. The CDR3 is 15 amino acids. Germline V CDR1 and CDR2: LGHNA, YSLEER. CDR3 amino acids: CASSQVIGGLDIQYF. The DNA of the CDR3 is TGCGCCAGCAGCCAAGTCATTGGCGGGTTGGACATTCAGTACTTC.

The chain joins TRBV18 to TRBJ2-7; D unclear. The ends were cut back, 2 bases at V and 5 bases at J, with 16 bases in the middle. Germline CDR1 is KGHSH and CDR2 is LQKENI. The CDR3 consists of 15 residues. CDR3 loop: CASSPDLRVTDEQYF. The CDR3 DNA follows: TGTGCCAGCTCACCAGACCTTAGGGTAACGGACGAGCAGTACTTC.

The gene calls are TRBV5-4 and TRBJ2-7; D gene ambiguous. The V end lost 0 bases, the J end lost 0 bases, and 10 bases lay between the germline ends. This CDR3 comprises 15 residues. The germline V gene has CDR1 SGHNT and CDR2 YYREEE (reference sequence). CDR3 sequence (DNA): TGTGCCAGCAGCTTGGAACAGTACCCCTCCTACGAGCAGTACTTC. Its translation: CASSLEQYPSYEQYF.

The CDR3 region has the DNA TGTGCCAGCAGTGAAGGGACAGGGGCTCTGTACGAGCAGTACTTC. Amino acids: CASSEGTGALYEQYF. J is TRBJ2-7 and V is TRBV6-1; TRBD1 matches 9 bases. Trimming cost V 1 base and J 4 bases; bases outside gene matches: 5. The CDR3 totals 15 residues. Germline CDR1 reads MNHNS; CDR2 reads SASEGT.

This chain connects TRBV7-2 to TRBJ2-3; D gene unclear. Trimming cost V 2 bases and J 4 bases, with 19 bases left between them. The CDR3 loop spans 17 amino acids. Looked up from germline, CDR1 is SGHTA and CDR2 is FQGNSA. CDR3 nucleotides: TGTGCCAGCAGCTTAAAGGTCGGAACGGGTCTGGCAGATACGCAGTATTTT. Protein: CASSLKVGTGLADTQYF.

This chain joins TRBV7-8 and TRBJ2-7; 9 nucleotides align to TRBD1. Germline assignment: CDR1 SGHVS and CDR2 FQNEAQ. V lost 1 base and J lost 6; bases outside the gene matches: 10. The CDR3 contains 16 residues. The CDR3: CASSLGLGQGFLEQYF. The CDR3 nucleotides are TGTGCCAGCAGCTTAGGCCTAGGACAGGGGTTCCTCGAGCAGTACTTC.

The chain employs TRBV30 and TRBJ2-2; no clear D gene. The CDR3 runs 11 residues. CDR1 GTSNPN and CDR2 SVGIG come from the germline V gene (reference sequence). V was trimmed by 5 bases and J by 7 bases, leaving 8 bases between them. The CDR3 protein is CAWGPGGELFF. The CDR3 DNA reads TGTGCCTGGGGCCCAGGCGGGGAGCTGTTTTTT.

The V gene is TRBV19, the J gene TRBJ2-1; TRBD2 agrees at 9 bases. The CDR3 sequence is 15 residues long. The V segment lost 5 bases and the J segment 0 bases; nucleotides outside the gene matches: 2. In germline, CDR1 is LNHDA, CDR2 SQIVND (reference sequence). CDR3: CASSASGASYNEQFF. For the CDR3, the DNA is TGTGCCAGTAGTGCTAGCGGGGCCTCCTACAATGAGCAGTTCTTC.

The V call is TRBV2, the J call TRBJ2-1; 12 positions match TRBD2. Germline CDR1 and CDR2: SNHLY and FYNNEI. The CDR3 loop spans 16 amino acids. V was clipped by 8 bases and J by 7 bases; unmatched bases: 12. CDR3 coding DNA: TGTGCCAGCCAGGGGGCTAGCGGGAGGGCCAAGAATGAGCAGTTCTTC. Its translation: CASQGASGRAKNEQFF.

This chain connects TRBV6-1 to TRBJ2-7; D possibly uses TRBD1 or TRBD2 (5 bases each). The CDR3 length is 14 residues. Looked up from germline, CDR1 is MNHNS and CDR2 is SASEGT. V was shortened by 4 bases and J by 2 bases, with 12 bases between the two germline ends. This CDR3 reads CASSAGSRAYEQYF. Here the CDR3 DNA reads TGTGCCAGCAGTGCGGGGTCCAGGGCCTACGAGCAGTACTTC.

The CDR3 region has the DNA TGTGCCAGTAGTTTGCAATTTGCTTTGTCCGGGGAGCTGTTTTTT. It yields the protein CASSLQFALSGELFF. The chain joins TRBV19 to TRBJ2-2; D gene unclear. Germline V gives CDR1 LNHDA, CDR2 SQIVND (reference sequence). The V end was cut by 5 bases, the J end by 6 bases, with 16 bases between. This CDR3 has 15 residues.

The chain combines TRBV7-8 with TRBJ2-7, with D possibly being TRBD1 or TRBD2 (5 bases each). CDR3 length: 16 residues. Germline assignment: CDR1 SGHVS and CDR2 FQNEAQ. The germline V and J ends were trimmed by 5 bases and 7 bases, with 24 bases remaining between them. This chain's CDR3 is CASSPPGPMYSLEQYF. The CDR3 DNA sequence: TGTGCCAGCAGCCCCCCGGGACCGATGTACAGTTTGGAGCAGTACTTC.

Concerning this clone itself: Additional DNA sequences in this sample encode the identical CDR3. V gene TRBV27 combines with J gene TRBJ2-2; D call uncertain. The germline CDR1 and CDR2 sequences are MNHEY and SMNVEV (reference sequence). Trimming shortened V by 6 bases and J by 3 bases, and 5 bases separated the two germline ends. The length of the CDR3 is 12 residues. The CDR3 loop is CASSTYTGELFF. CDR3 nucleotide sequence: TGTGCCAGCAGCACATACACCGGGGAGCTGTTTTTT.

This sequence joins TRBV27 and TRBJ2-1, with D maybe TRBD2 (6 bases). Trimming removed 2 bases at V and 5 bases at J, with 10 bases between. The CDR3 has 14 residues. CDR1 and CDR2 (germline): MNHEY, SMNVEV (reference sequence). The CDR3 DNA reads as TGTGCCAGCAGTTTACCGGGAGCAAACAATGAGCAGTTCTTC. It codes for CASSLPGANNEQFF.

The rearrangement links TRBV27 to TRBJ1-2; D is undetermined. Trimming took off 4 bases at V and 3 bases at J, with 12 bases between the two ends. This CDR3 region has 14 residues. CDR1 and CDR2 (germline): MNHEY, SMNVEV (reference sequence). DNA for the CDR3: TGTGCCAGCAGTTATGGAGGCGGGGACTATGGCTACACCTTC. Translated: CASSYGGGDYGYTF.

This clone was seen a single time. The CDR3 DNA is TGCGCCAGCAGCCAGTTGGGGATGGGGGCTGGGGCCAACGTCCTGACTTTC. This gives the protein CASSQLGMGAGANVLTF. The rearrangement joins TRBV5-1 to TRBJ2-6; D assignment may be TRBD1 or TRBD2 (5 bases each). V was trimmed by 4 bases and J by 2 bases, leaving 16 bases between them. Germline values: CDR1 SGHRS, CDR2 YFSETQ. The CDR3 has 17 residues.

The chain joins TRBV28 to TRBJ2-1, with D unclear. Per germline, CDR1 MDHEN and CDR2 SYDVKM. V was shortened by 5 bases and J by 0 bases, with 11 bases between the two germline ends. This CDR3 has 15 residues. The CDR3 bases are TGTGCCAGCAGTGCTCTAAGAAGCTCCTACAATGAGCAGTTCTTC. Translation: CASSALRSSYNEQFF.

The CDR3 sequence: CASSKGAREQYF. Written as DNA, the CDR3 is TGTGCCAGCAGCAAAGGGGCACGGGAGCAGTACTTC. The chain links TRBV11-2 to TRBJ2-7, with D possibly matching TRBD1 (5 bases). V was clipped by 5 bases and J by 7 bases, with 12 bases between them. CDR3 size: 12 residues. The germline V gene has CDR1 SGHAT and CDR2 FQNNGV.

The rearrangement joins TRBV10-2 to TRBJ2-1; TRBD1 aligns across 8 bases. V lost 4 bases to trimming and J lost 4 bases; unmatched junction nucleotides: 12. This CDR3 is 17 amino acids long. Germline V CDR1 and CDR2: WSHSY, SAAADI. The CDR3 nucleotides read TGCGCCAGCAGTGTTCCTCGGACAGGGCCCCCTTACAATGAGCAGTTCTTC. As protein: CASSVPRTGPPYNEQFF.